The 30 T cell receptor beta chains below were found in one sample sequenced in a study of blood T cell repertoires in COVID-19. TCRdb's table, derived via immunoSEQ multiplex PCR, lists solely in-frame clones and lacks some. The sample shows roughly 45,000 clones, 80% to 90% of them seen only once. The sequencing input was peripheral blood. These receptors were taken from a woman older than 75 with COVID-19, enrolled during active disease.

The chain has TRBV19 and TRBJ1-2, with D tentatively TRBD1 (5 bases). Germline V gene sequence: CDR1 LNHDA, CDR2 SQIVND (reference sequence). The V end lost 6 bases, the J end lost 1 base, and 12 bases lay between the germline ends. The CDR3 runs 14 residues. DNA for the CDR3: TGTGCCAGTAGCCGGGGGGACGGTAACTATGGCTACACCTTC. This gives the protein CASSRGDGNYGYTF. Drawing the rest from reference TRBV19 and TRBJ1-2, the complete variable domain is DGGITQSPKYLFRKEGQNVTLSCEQNLNHDAMYWYRQDPGQGLRLIYYSQIVNDFQKGDIAEGYSVSREKKESFPLTVTSAQKNPTAFYLCASSRGDGNYGYTFGSGTRLTVV.

The rearrangement uses TRBV2 and TRBJ2-2; 7 bases are shared with TRBD1. This CDR3 has 15 residues. Germline CDR1 SNHLY, CDR2 FYNNEI. V was clipped by 8 bases and J by 0 bases; unmatched bases: 6. CDR3 residues: CASDWTGANTGELFF. The DNA for the CDR3 is TGTGCCAGCGACTGGACAGGCGCGAACACCGGGGAGCTGTTTTTT.

The genes are TRBV4-1 and TRBJ2-1; 8 nucleotides line up with TRBD2. The CDR3 totals 14 residues. The V gene end was trimmed by 7 bases and the J gene end by 4 bases; junction bases not matched to a gene: 6. Germline V CDR1 and CDR2: MGHRA, YSYEKL. DNA for the CDR3: TGCGCCAGCACCCCCGGGGGGGCATACAATGAGCAGTTCTTC. This codes for CASTPGGAYNEQFF.

This clone has a handful of counts. This chain links TRBV18 with TRBJ1-6; a possible D gene is TRBD1 (5 bases). V was cut by 3 bases and J by 9 bases, with 12 bases left in between. Germline values: CDR1 KGHSH, CDR2 LQKENI. This CDR3 comprises 14 residues. The DNA for the CDR3 is TGTGCCAGCTCACCGTCAGGGAGGAGTTCACCCCTCCACTTT. This codes for CASSPSGRSSPLHF.

The CDR3 nucleotides are TGCGCCAGCAGCCAAATCAGGGGGCGGGGGCTGGATACTGAAGCTTTCTTT. Translating gives CASSQIRGRGLDTEAFF. The chain is built from TRBV4-1 and TRBJ1-1; 8 nucleotides align to TRBD1. CDR1 and CDR2 from the germline V gene are MGHRA and YSYEKL. Trimming removed 2 bases from V and 5 bases from J; junction bases left unmatched: 13. The CDR3 totals 17 residues.

J is TRBJ1-4 and V is TRBV6-1; D perhaps matches TRBD1 (5 bases). V was clipped by 3 bases and J by 3 bases, with 8 bases between them. This CDR3 is 14 amino acids long. The germline V gene has CDR1 MNHNS and CDR2 SASEGT. CDR3 sequence reads: CASSDGGANEKLFF. DNA for the CDR3: TGTGCCAGCAGTGACGGGGGTGCTAATGAAAAACTGTTTTTT.

This clone showed up just a few times. This CDR3 reads CASSYGRTPGETQYF. In DNA, the CDR3 is TGTGCCAGCAGTTACGGCAGGACACCAGGAGAGACCCAGTACTTC. This sequence joins TRBV6-5 and TRBJ2-5, with D maybe TRBD1 (5 bases). V was clipped by 2 bases and J by 4 bases, with 14 bases between them. Germline CDR1 reads MNHEY; CDR2 reads SVGAGI. The CDR3 has 15 amino acids.

CDR3 nucleotides: TGTGCCAGCAGCTACACAGGGTTCGCTGGGGCCAACGTCCTGACTTTC. Translated, it gives CASSYTGFAGANVLTF. The V gene is TRBV7-9, the J gene TRBJ2-6; tentative D call: TRBD1 (6 bases). Germline V gene lookup returns CDR1 SEHNR and CDR2 FQNEAQ (reference sequence). The CDR3 covers 16 residues. The ends were cut back, 4 bases at V and 2 bases at J, with 12 bases in the middle.

The genes are TRBV7-2 and TRBJ2-1, with 12 bases lining up with TRBD2. Germline V gene lookup returns CDR1 SGHTA and CDR2 FQGNSA. V shed 3 bases, J shed 5 bases, and the junction held 8 bases outside the gene matches. The CDR3 sequence is 17 residues long. The CDR3 sequence: CASSLGPGLAGNNEQFF. As DNA, the CDR3 is TGTGCCAGCAGCTTGGGGCCTGGACTAGCGGGGAACAATGAGCAGTTCTTC.

The rearrangement uses TRBV19 and TRBJ1-1; TRBD1 might be the D (6 bases). Germline CDR1 reads LNHDA; CDR2 reads SQIVND (reference sequence). Deletions cut 1 base from V and 0 bases from J, with 12 bases between. The CDR3 is 16 residues long. The CDR3 protein is CASSIAGGLLNTEAFF. As DNA, the CDR3 is TGTGCCAGTAGTATAGCCGGGGGGCTCCTGAACACTGAAGCTTTCTTT.

This chain uses TRBV7-6 with TRBJ2-6; D perhaps matches TRBD2 (5 bases). Germline CDR1 SGHVS, CDR2 FNYEAQ. Trimming cost V 8 bases and J 0 bases, with 14 bases left between them. CDR3 length: 16 amino acids. CDR3 amino acids: CASGRSSASGANVLTF. The CDR3 DNA reads as TGTGCCAGCGGGAGAAGCTCGGCCTCTGGGGCCAACGTCCTGACTTTC.

The chain joins TRBV28 to TRBJ1-3; TRBD1 is a possible D gene (5 bases). Germline V gene data show CDR1 as MDHEN and CDR2 as SYDVKM. Trimming shortened V by 6 bases and J by 0 bases, and 9 bases separated the two germline ends. This CDR3 is built from 14 residues. The CDR3 protein is CASRDSYSGNTIYF. CDR3 bases: TGTGCCAGCAGAGACAGCTACTCTGGAAACACCATATATTTT.

The V and J genes are TRBV28 and TRBJ1-1, with a tentative D call TRBD1 (5 bases). The germline CDR1 and CDR2 sequences are MDHEN and SYDVKM. Trimming took off 6 bases at V and 2 bases at J, with 16 bases between the two ends. This CDR3 spans 15 amino acids. The CDR3: CASSHLRGRNTEAFF. In nucleotides, the CDR3 is TGTGCCAGCAGCCATTTGCGGGGACGAAACACTGAAGCTTTCTTT.

This clone has a single count. The chain is built from TRBV7-3 and TRBJ1-1, with a tentative D call TRBD1 (5 bases). This CDR3 comprises 13 residues. Germline CDR1 is SGHTA and CDR2 is FQGTGA. V was trimmed by 3 bases and J by 4 bases, leaving 9 bases between them. CDR3 loop: CASSLGRVTEAFF. The DNA for the CDR3 is TGTGCCAGCAGCTTGGGCAGGGTCACTGAAGCTTTCTTT.

The chain couples TRBV7-8 to TRBJ1-4, with TRBD1 matching 7 bases. The CDR3 covers 15 residues. Trimming took 3 bases from V and 8 from J; bases not matched to a gene: 9. CDR1 and CDR2 (germline): SGHVS, FQNEAQ. The CDR3 region is CASSLSGRQGEKLFF. The CDR3 region has the DNA TGTGCCAGCAGCTTGAGCGGCCGACAGGGAGAAAAACTGTTTTTT.

This chain connects TRBV28 to TRBJ1-1, with D maybe TRBD1 (6 bases). Germline CDR1 MDHEN, CDR2 SYDVKM. Trimming took 4 bases from V and 5 from J, leaving 17 bases between them. This CDR3 has 15 amino acids. CDR3 sequence: CASSYFKGDGTEAFF. In DNA form, the CDR3 reads TGTGCCAGCAGTTATTTTAAGGGGGACGGAACTGAAGCTTTCTTT.

The chain couples TRBV6-6 to TRBJ1-2; 10 nucleotides line up with TRBD1. In germline, CDR1 is MNHNY, CDR2 SVGAGI (reference sequence). Trimming cost V 10 bases and J 4 bases; bases outside gene matches: 6. The CDR3 extends over 13 amino acids. The CDR3 DNA follows: TGTGCCATTGACAGGGGGCTTGGCTATGGCTACACCTTC. Amino acids: CAIDRGLGYGYTF.

The chain combines TRBV5-1 with TRBJ2-3, with TRBD2 as a possible D gene (6 bases). The CDR3 has 16 residues. Germline assignment: CDR1 SGHRS and CDR2 YFSETQ. Trimming left V 0 bases short and J 2 bases short, with 13 bases between. CDR3 amino acids: CASSLARDSYTDTQYF. The CDR3 coding sequence is TGCGCCAGCAGCTTGGCCAGGGACTCCTACACAGATACGCAGTATTTT.

This chain connects TRBV5-5 to TRBJ1-6, with D possibly being TRBD1 (6 bases). V lost 0 bases and J 4 bases, leaving 20 bases between the germline ends. Looked up from germline, CDR1 is SGHKS and CDR2 is YYEKEE (reference sequence). The CDR3 totals 19 residues. CDR3 nucleotides: TGTGCCAGCAGCTTGGTGGGGGCCAGCCGGGCGGATTATAATTCACCCCTCCACTTT. This gives the protein CASSLVGASRADYNSPLHF.

The chain is built from TRBV6-1 and TRBJ1-2; D is undetermined. CDR3 length equals 11 residues. Germline V CDR1 and CDR2: MNHNS, SASEGT. With 2 bases removed from V and 7 bases from J, the gap between germline ends came to 5 bases. This CDR3 reads CASSESGGYTF. CDR3 DNA sequence: TGTGCCAGCAGTGAATCCGGTGGCTACACCTTC.

This chain uses TRBV5-1 with TRBJ1-4; 7 bases align to TRBD1. The CDR3 runs 18 residues. CDR1 SGHRS and CDR2 YFSETQ come from the germline V gene. V shed 0 bases, J shed 0 bases, and the junction held 8 bases outside the gene matches. DNA of the CDR3: TGCGCCAGCAGCTTGGGGAGGGGGCAGGCCGCAACTAATGAAAAACTGTTTTTT. This codes for CASSLGRGQAATNEKLFF.

This chain connects TRBV3-1 (or the pseudogene TRBV3-2) to TRBJ2-4, with 8 nucleotides matching TRBD1. V shed 3 bases and J 13 bases; nucleotides not matched to a gene: 2. Germline V lookup: CDR1 LGHDT, CDR2 YNNKEL (reference sequence). The length of the CDR3 is 11 residues. The DNA for the CDR3 is TGTGCCAGCAGCCACGGGACAGGACAGTACTTC. Its protein is CASSHGTGQYF.

The gene calls are TRBV4-1 and TRBJ2-1; 11 positions agree with TRBD2. V lost 3 bases, J lost 2 bases, and 6 bases stayed unmatched. The V gene's germline CDR1 is MGHRA and CDR2 YSYEKL. The CDR3 is 17 residues long. The DNA for the CDR3 is TGCGCCAGCAGCCACCTTAAACTAGCGGGAGCCTACAATGAGCAGTTCTTC. Protein sequence: CASSHLKLAGAYNEQFF.

CDR3 nucleotides: TGTGCCAGCAGTGCCTTTGCGGGGGCTTTCTTT. This encodes CASSAFAGAFF. The J gene is TRBJ1-1, the V gene TRBV28; no definite D call. This CDR3 has 11 amino acids. CDR1 and CDR2 (germline): MDHEN, SYDVKM. V was trimmed by 5 bases and J by 11 bases, leaving 12 bases between them.

The chain couples TRBV5-4 to TRBJ1-1, with a weak D call TRBD1 (5 bases). CDR1 is SGHNT, CDR2 YYREEE, per germline (reference sequence). V shed 5 bases and J shed 0 bases, with 11 bases lying between them. The CDR3 runs 14 residues. The DNA of the CDR3 is TGTGCCAGCAGTCGATCAGGGTTGAACACTGAAGCTTTCTTT. Its protein product is CASSRSGLNTEAFF.

The J gene is TRBJ1-5, the V gene TRBV2; 7 bases map to TRBD1. Trimming took 5 bases from V and 7 from J; bases not matched to a gene: 11. Per germline, CDR1 SNHLY and CDR2 FYNNEI. CDR3 length: 15 amino acids. This chain's CDR3 is CASSSRQGRGQPQHF. CDR3 DNA: TGTGCCAGCAGTTCCAGACAGGGTCGTGGGCAGCCCCAGCATTTT.

The chain employs TRBV23-1 and TRBJ2-2; perhaps TRBD1 as D (5 bases). TRBV23-1 is an open reading frame, and its role is uncertain. V was trimmed by 2 bases and J by 1 base, leaving 8 bases between them. This CDR3 comprises 15 residues. The CDR3: CASSQQGMNTGELFF. For the CDR3, the DNA is TGCGCCAGCAGTCAACAGGGTATGAACACCGGGGAGCTGTTTTTT.

This clone occurred once. This chain uses TRBV27 with TRBJ1-2; D is unresolved. This CDR3 is 15 amino acids long. Per germline, CDR1 MNHEY and CDR2 SMNVEV (reference sequence). V was trimmed by 3 bases and J by 4 bases, leaving 15 bases between them. CDR3 protein: CASSFRGRGSYGYTF. As DNA, the CDR3 is TGTGCCAGCAGTTTTCGAGGGCGCGGGAGCTATGGCTACACCTTC.

About this clone itself: The sample contains more than one DNA sequence encoding this CDR3. The chain uses TRBV10-2 and TRBJ1-2; 10 positions agree with TRBD1. From germline, CDR1 is WSHSY and CDR2 SAAADI. The CDR3 loop spans 13 amino acids. V gave up 8 bases and J gave up 3 bases; unmatched junction bases: 3. The CDR3 DNA reads as TGCGCCAGCTCCGGGACAGGGGACTATGGCTACACCTTC. Translated: CASSGTGDYGYTF.

The chain carries TRBV6-5 and TRBJ2-5; 9 nucleotides agree with TRBD2. CDR3 length equals 15 residues. V lost 6 bases to trimming and J lost 2 bases; unmatched junction nucleotides: 7. Per germline, CDR1 MNHEY and CDR2 SVGAGI. CDR3 region: CASRRGGGEQETQYF. CDR3 coding DNA: TGTGCCAGCAGAAGGGGCGGGGGGGAACAAGAGACCCAGTACTTC.